The present T cell receptor beta chain was sequenced within a study of PD-L1 blockade in urothelial cancer. The J segment lost 1 base and the V segment lost 1 base, leaving 5 bases of the junction unmatched. Germline V gene lookup returns CDR1 SGDLS and CDR2 YYNGEE. The CDR3 has 16 amino acids. Produced via immunoSEQ multiplex PCR; TCRdb's table is partial and in-frame only. The sample has 25,000 to 30,000 clones, around nine tenths seen once. The TCR originated in a man between 45 and 60 years old with urothelial cancer. The source was PBMCs, collected around atezolizumab (anti-PD-L1) treatment. V gene TRBV9 combines with J gene TRBJ2-5, with TRBD1 identical over 9 bases. CDR3 nucleotides: TGTGCCAGCAGCGTATGGGGACAGGGACTCCAAGAGACCCAGTACTTC. Amino acid sequence: CASSVWGQGLQETQYF.